This T cell receptor (beta chain) was obtained from a study of cytomegalovirus exposure and HLA in healthy donors. Overall study findings and caveats: An Asian-associated ancestry cluster reportedly showed fewer N-insertions than the roughly 670-donor mean in a later analysis.

In the PCR, 60 Vbeta and 13 Jbeta primers were used. Profiled with immunoSEQ multiplex PCR; TCRdb holds only in-frame clones, not every one. The sample lists some 140,000 clones, 65% to 80% seen once, with 2.5% to 3.5% in the top ten. CDR3 length equals 17 residues. V was clipped by 3 bases and J by 0 bases, with 12 bases between them. CDR1 LGHNA and CDR2 YNFKEQ come from the germline V gene. Turning to this clone: Its antigen is not known.

The material sequenced was PBMCs. V gene TRBV4-2 combines with J gene TRBJ2-6; possible D gene TRBD1, 5 bases. The receptor was isolated from a man aged 35 to 55 in good health and CMV-seronegative. The CDR3 sequence is CASSQEHDSSGANVLTF. The CDR3 region has the DNA TGTGCCAGCAGCCAGGAGCATGACAGCTCTGGGGCCAACGTCCTGACTTTC.